This TCR beta chain was identified during a study of response to subunit inactivated influenza vaccine. TCRdb processed the RT-PCR reads anew with MiXCR; each CDR3 protein has one entry. The sample has 600,000 to 700,000 distinct CDR3 sequences, around 15% seen once. Study-level points and caveats: Authors suggested seasonal influenza vaccinations each recruit few new T cells.

Regarding this clonotype: Its antigen is not known.

Germline lookup yields CDR1 KGHSH and CDR2 LQKENI. This CDR3 is built from 17 residues. Trimming stripped 3 bases from V and 3 bases from J, with 17 bases between. The sequences come from PBMCs from blood, collected less than 15 days before vaccination. The rearrangement uses TRBV18 and TRBJ2-2; tentative D call: TRBD2 (6 bases). The clonotype was recovered from a man aged 50-60 years who received an inactivated influenza vaccine. CDR3 bases: TGTGCCAGCTCACCTCTAGCGAGGTTTACCGACACCGGGGAGCTGTTTTTT. This encodes CASSPLARFTDTGELFF.